Reported below is one TCR beta chain. Each donor gave ten milliliters of peripheral blood. They isolated at least 7 million PBMCs from each sample. PCR was performed a second time for 7 to 11 cycles using a sample-barcoded 5' primer and a J-beta primer mix. Each cDNA molecule was tagged by a template-switch adaptor that had 12 random nucleotides. TCRdb fed the 5' RACE reads into MiXCR, producing one record per CDR3 protein. This table holds 1.5 million to 2 million distinct CDR3 sequences, 28% found once. This record belongs to a study of blood T cells in healthy people across ages. Sequenced sample: blood. The TCR originated in a woman aged 25 to 45 in good health.

CDR3 amino acids: CASRSVRLAGHSYNEQFF. The CDR3 DNA reads TGTGCCAGCAGATCCGTTAGGCTAGCGGGGCACTCCTACAATGAGCAGTTCTTC. This rearrangement joins TRBV11-2 to TRBJ2-1; 9 bases fit TRBD2. Germline CDR1 SGHAT, CDR2 FQNNGV. There are 18 residues in the CDR3. V lost 6 bases and J lost 0; bases outside the gene matches: 12.